Listed below are T cell receptor beta chains from one sample, sequenced in a study of T cells in Graves' hyperthyroidism and ophthalmopathy. TCRdb reprocessed the multiplex PCR reads with MiXCR, giving one entry per CDR3 protein. The sample lists over 650,000 distinct CDR3 sequences; less than 45% were seen once. Sequencing was performed on peripheral blood or thyroid tissue (not recorded which). These receptors were obtained from an adult man with Graves' disease, either hyperthyroidism or ophthalmopathy (not recorded which). The CDR3 runs from the conserved cysteine through the conserved F or W. D genes are given only for firm matches. Some rows mark clone size as missing; the rest say once, few, many or name a class of expanded clone.

TRBJ1-2,.,16,TRBV2,.,TGTGCCAGCAGTTACCAAAGGGCGGGGGGCGCCTTAGGCTACACCTTC,CASSYQRAGGALGYTF
TRBJ1-4,many,11,TRBV24-1,.,TGTGCCACCGTAGGGGGTGAAAAACTGTTTTTT,CATVGGEKLFF
TRBJ1-2,many,14,TRBV10-3,.,TGTGCCATCTCTACAGGCCCGCCTAACTATGGCTACACCTTC,CAISTGPPNYGYTF
TRBJ1-2,.,15,TRBV6-5,.,TGTGCCAGCAGTTACTCGAAACAGGGCAACTATGGCTACACCTTC,CASSYSKQGNYGYTF
TRBJ1-6,few,12,TRBV7-9,.,TGTGCCAGCAGCCAAGACGGTCTCCCCCTCCACTTT,CASSQDGLPLHF
TRBJ1-2,many,14,TRBV2,TRBD1,TGTGCCAGCAGCGACGGACAGGGGGCGCGCGGCTACACCTTC,CASSDGQGARGYTF
TRBJ1-3,.,15,TRBV7-8,.,TGTGCCAGCAGCTCAGACAGTTTCTCTGGAAACACCATATATTTT,CASSSDSFSGNTIYF
TRBJ1-5,.,14,TRBV2,TRBD1,TGTGCCAGCATATCCGGGACAGGGTACGAGCCCCAGCATTTT,CASISGTGYEPQHF
TRBJ1-3,.,12,TRBV29-1,.,TGCAGTGAAGGCGGGGGTGGAAACACCATATATTTT,CSEGGGGNTIYF
TRBJ1-2,.,14,TRBV7-9,TRBD1,TGTGCCAGTGGTTTGTCGACAGGGTACGATGGCTACACCTTC,CASGLSTGYDGYTF
TRBJ1-2,.,14,TRBV7-2,TRBD1,TGTGCCTGGAACCGGGACAGGGGGCTAGAGGGCTACACCTTC,CAWNRDRGLEGYTF
TRBJ2-1,.,14,TRBV29-1,TRBD1,TGCAGCGCTACAACGGGACAGGGGAGCGATGAGCAGTTCTTC,CSATTGQGSDEQFF
TRBJ1-5,.,10,TRBV4-1,.,TGCGCCAGCCGGAACAGGACCCAGCATTTT,CASRNRTQHF
TRBJ1-6,.,18,TRBV7-8,TRBD1,TGTGCCAGCAGCTTCTTCGGCCTACAGGGGAACGACCATTCACCCCTCCACTTT,CASSFFGLQGNDHSPLHF
TRBJ2-2,many,15,TRBV7-9,.,TGTGCCAGCACCCTCGGCCGTCCCGGTGGCGGGGAGCTGTTTTTT,CASTLGRPGGGELFF
TRBJ1-6,many,14,TRBV7-2,.,TGTGCCAGCAGCCCGGACGGGGATAATTCACCCCTCCACTTT,CASSPDGDNSPLHF
TRBJ1-5,once,13,TRBV29-1,.,TGCAGCGCTGTTGGGGCCCTCAATCAGCCCCAGCATTTT,CSAVGALNQPQHF
TRBJ1-4,once,11,TRBV29-1,.,TGCAGGGCCATGGTCTCGGAGGGGCTGTTTTTT,CRAMVSEGLFF
TRBJ2-6,.,15,TRBV2,.,TGTGCCAGCAGTGAAGCACGGTCAGGGGCCAACGTCCTGACTTTC,CASSEARSGANVLTF
TRBJ2-7,.,17,TRBV2,.,TGTGCCAGCAGTGACTCTGGCAGGGGATCCCCCTCCTACGAGCAGTACTTC,CASSDSGRGSPSYEQYF
TRBJ2-7,.,13,TRBV2,.,TGTGCCAGCAGTGAAGAGCATATTTACGAGCAGTACTTC,CASSEEHIYEQYF
TRBJ1-1,few,13,TRBV20-1,.,TGCAGTGCAAACTGGGACCCTGGCACTGAAGCTTTCTTT,CSANWDPGTEAFF
TRBJ1-2,.,15,TRBV2,TRBD1,TGTGCCAGCAGTGAACCGGGACAGGGAGTTCAGGGCTACACCTTC,CASSEPGQGVQGYTF
TRBJ1-1,many,17,TRBV2,.,TGTGCCAGCAGTGAAGGCTACGAGATACGGATACTATCTGAAGCTTTCTTT,CASSEGYEIRILSEAFF
TRBJ1-1,.,14,TRBV5-4,.,TGTGCCAGCAGGAGGGACATCCAGAACACTGAAGCTTTCTTT,CASRRDIQNTEAFF
TRBJ2-7,.,15,TRBV20-1,TRBD1,TGCAGTGCTAGACAGACAGGGGGGGGTGCCTACGAGCAGTACTTC,CSARQTGGGAYEQYF
TRBJ1-1,many,13,TRBV29-1,TRBD1,TGCAGCGTTGAGGAGGACAGGAGCACTGAAGCTTTCTTT,CSVEEDRSTEAFF
TRBJ1-2,many,11,TRBV24-1,.,TGTGCCACCAGTGGGTCCTATGGCTACACCTTC,CATSGSYGYTF
TRBJ1-4,.,18,TRBV7-8,.,TGCGCCAGCAGGCGACCGGTCGGGACCGGTGCAACTAATGAAAAACTGTTTTTT,CASRRPVGTGATNEKLFF
TRBJ1-1,.,15,TRBV7-3,TRBD1,TGTGCCAGCTCAGGACAGGGGGAGATTAACACTGAAGCTTTCTTT,CASSGQGEINTEAFF
TRBJ2-5,many,16,TRBV24-1,.,TGTGCCACCAGTGATGCCGGGTCCTTTTCTATCGAGACCCAGTACTTC,CATSDAGSFSIETQYF
TRBJ2-5,many,15,TRBV6-5,TRBD2,TGTGCCAGCAGTTCCCCCGAACGCGGGAGGGCGACCCAGTACTTC,CASSSPERGRATQYF
TRBJ2-6,.,14,TRBV10-3,.,TGTGTTATCAGTGTCCAGTCTGGGGCCAACGTCCTGACTTTC,CVISVQSGANVLTF